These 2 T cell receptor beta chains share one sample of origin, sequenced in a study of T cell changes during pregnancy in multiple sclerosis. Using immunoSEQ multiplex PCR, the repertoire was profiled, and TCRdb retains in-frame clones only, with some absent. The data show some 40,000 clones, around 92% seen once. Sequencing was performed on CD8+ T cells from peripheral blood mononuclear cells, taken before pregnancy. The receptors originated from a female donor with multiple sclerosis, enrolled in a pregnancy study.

This CDR3 is CASSGDRTTRGELFF. The CDR3 coding sequence is TGTGCCAGCAGCGGGGACAGGACAACACGCGGGGAGCTGTTTTTT. The V and J genes are TRBV7-9 and TRBJ2-2; 8 positions match TRBD1. CDR1 and CDR2 (germline): SEHNR, FQNEAQ (reference sequence). The CDR3 is 15 residues long. V shed 5 bases and J 7 bases; nucleotides not matched to a gene: 9.

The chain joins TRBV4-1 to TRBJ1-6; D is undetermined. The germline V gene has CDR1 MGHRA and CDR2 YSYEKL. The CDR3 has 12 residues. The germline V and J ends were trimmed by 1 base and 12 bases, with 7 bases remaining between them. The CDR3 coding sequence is TGCGCCAGCAGCCAAGTATCGGGACCCCTCCACTTT. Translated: CASSQVSGPLHF.